This TCR beta chain is from a study of radiation and T cells in renal cell carcinoma. Background on the study: Nephrectomy followed 15 Gy stereotactic body radiation by 4 weeks. Study-level results: Baseline intratumoral clonotype presence is unknown without pretreatment biopsies. Top tumor clonotypes rose in blood 2 weeks post-radiation, then contracted.

Sequenced by immunoSEQ multiplex PCR; TCRdb stores in-frame clones only, minus some. The sample carries about 130,000 clones, roughly 90% recorded once. Sample time point: baseline pretreatment blood. As for treatment: 15 Gy SBRT to primary tumor, nephrectomy 4 weeks later. This renal cell carcinoma was of the clear cell type. Turning to this clone: Its antigen is currently unknown.

The CDR3 contains 13 residues. CDR1 SQVTM and CDR2 ANQGSEA come from the germline V gene. V lost 3 bases and J lost 4, with 12 bases in between. The sequence came from a woman aged 50 to 65 with renal cell carcinoma. The chain couples TRBV29-1 to TRBJ2-5; D unclear. The specimen was blood, collected from a patient whose treatment included radiotherapy and nephrectomy. The CDR3 nucleotides read TGCAGCGTTGAGTTACGGGTTGGAGAGACCCAGTACTTC. Translating it yields CSVELRVGETQYF.